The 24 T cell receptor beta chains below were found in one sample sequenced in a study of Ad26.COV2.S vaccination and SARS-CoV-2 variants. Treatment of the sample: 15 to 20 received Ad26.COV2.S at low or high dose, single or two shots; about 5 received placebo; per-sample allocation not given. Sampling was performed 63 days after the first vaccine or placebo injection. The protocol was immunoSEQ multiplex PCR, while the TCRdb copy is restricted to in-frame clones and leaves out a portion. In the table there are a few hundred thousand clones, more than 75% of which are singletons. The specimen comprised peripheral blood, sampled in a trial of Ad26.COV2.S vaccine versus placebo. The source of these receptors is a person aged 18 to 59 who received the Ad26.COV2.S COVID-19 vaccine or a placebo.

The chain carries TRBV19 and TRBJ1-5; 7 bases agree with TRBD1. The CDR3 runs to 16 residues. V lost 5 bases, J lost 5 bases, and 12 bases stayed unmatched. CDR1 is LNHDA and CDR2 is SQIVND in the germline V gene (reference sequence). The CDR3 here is CASSSLMRQGYQPQHF. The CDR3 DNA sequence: TGTGCCAGTAGTTCGCTGATGAGACAGGGATATCAGCCCCAGCATTTT.

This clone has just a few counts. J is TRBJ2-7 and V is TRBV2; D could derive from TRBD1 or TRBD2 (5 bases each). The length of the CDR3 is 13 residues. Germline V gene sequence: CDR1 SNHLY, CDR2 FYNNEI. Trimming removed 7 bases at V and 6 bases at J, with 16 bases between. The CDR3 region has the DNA TGTGCCAGCAATATGAGGGGAATTGTCGAGCAGTACTTC. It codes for CASNMRGIVEQYF.

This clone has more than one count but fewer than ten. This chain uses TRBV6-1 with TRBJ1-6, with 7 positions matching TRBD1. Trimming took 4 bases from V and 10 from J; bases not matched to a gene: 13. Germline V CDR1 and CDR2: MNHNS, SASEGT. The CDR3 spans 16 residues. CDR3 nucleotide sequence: TGTGCCAGCAGTGGCGGACAGGCCTCGGGAGCATCACCCCTCCACTTT. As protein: CASSGGQASGASPLHF.

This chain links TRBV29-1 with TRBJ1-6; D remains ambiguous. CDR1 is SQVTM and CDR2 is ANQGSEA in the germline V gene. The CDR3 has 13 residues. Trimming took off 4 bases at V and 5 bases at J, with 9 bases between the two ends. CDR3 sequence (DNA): TGCAGCGTTGCACCGACCGATAATTCACCCCTCCACTTT. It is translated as CSVAPTDNSPLHF.

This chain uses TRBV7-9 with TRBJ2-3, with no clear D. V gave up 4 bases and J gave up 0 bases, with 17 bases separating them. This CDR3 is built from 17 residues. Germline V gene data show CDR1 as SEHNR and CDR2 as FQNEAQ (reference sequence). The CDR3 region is CASSSPRKAASTDTQYF. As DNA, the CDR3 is TGTGCCAGCAGCTCCCCCAGGAAGGCGGCTAGCACAGATACGCAGTATTTT.

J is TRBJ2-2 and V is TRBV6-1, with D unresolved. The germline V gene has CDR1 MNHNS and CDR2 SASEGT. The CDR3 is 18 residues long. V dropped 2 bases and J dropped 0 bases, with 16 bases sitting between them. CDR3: CASSEFFWNTANTGELFF. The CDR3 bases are TGTGCCAGCAGTGAATTCTTCTGGAATACCGCGAACACCGGGGAGCTGTTTTTT.

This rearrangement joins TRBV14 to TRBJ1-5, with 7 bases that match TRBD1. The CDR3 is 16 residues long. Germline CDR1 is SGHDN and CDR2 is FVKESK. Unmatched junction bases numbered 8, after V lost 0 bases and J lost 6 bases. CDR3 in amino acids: CASSQDVQGCRQPQHF. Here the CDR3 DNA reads TGTGCCAGCAGCCAAGATGTACAGGGGTGTCGTCAGCCCCAGCATTTT.

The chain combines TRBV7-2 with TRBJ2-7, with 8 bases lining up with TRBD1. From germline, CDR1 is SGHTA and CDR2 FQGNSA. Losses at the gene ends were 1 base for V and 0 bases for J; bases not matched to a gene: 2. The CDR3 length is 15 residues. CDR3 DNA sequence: TGTGCCAGCAGCTTAGGACAGGGGCCCTCCTACGAGCAGTACTTC. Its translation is CASSLGQGPSYEQYF. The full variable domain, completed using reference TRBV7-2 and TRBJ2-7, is GAGVSQSPSNKVTEKGKDVELRCDPISGHTALYWYRQSLGQGLEFLIYFQGNSAPDKSGLPSDRFSAERTGGSVSTLTIQRTQQEDSAVYLCASSLGQGPSYEQYFGPGTRLTVT.

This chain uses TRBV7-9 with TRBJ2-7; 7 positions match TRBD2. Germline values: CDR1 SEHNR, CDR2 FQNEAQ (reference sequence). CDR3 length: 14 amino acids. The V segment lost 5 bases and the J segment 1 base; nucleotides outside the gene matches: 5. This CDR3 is CASSLSSGSYEQYF. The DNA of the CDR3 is TGTGCCAGCAGCCTAAGTAGCGGGTCCTACGAGCAGTACTTC.

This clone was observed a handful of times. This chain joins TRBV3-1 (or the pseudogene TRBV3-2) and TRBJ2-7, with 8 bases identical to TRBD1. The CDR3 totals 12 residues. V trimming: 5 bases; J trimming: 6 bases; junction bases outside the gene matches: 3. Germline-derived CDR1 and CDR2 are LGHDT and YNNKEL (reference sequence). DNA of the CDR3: TGTGCCAGCAGCTCGACAGGGGTCGAGCAGTACTTC. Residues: CASSSTGVEQYF.

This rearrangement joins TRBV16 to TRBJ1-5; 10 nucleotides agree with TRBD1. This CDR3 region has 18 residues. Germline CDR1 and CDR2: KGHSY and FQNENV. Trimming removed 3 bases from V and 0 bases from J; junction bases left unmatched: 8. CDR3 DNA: TGTGCCAGCAGCCAGCGAACCGGGACAGGGGTTAGCAATCAGCCCCAGCATTTT. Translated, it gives CASSQRTGTGVSNQPQHF.

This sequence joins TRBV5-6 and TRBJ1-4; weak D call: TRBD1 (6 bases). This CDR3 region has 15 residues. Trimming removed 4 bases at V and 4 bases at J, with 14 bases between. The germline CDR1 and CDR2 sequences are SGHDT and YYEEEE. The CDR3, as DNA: TGTGCCAGCAGCGACCGACAGGCCCTTAATGAAAAACTGTTTTTT. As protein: CASSDRQALNEKLFF.

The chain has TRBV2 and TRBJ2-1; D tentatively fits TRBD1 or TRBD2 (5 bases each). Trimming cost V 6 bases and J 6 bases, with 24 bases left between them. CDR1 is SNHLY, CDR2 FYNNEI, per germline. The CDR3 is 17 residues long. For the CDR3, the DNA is TGTGCCAGCAGCGCCGAGACGGGACCCCCCCCGGGCAATGAGCAGTTCTTC. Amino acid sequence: CASSAETGPPPGNEQFF.

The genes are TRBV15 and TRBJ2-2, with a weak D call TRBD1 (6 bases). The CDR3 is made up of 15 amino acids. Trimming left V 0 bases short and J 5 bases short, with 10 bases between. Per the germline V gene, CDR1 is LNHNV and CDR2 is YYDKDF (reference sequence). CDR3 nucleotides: TGTGCCACCAGCAGAGAAATACAGGGAACCGGGGAGCTGTTTTTT. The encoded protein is CATSREIQGTGELFF.

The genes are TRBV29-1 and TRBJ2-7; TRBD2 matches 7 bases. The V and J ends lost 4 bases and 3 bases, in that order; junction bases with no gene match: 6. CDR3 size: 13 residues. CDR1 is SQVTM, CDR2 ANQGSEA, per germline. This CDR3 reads CSVVPGGGYEQYF. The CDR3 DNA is TGCAGCGTTGTCCCCGGCGGGGGCTACGAGCAGTACTTC.

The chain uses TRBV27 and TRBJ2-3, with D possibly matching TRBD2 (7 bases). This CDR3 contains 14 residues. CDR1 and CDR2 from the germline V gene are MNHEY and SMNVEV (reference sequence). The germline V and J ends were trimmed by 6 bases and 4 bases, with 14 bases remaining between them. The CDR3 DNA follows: TGTGCCAGCAGCCAATTAGGGGGGGCAGATACGCAGTATTTT. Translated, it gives CASSQLGGADTQYF.

The CDR3 DNA reads as TGTGCCCCCCAGAAGAGGGAAGACTATGGCTACACCTTC. This codes for CAPQKREDYGYTF. The genes are TRBV24-1 and TRBJ1-2; D remains unclear. The CDR3 extends over 13 amino acids. Trimming removed 12 bases from V and 3 bases from J, with 16 bases in between. CDR1 and CDR2 (germline): KGHDR, SFDVKD.

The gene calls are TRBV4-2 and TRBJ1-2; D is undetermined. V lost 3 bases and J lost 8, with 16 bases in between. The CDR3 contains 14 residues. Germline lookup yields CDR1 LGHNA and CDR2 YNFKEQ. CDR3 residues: CASSHYSGDGGYTF. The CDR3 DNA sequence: TGTGCCAGCAGCCACTACTCCGGAGACGGAGGCTACACCTTC.

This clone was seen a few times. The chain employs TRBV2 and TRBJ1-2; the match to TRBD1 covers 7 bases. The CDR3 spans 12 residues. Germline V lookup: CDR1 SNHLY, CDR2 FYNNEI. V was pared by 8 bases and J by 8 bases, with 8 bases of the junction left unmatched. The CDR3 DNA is TGTGCCAGCCTACAGGGGATAGGGGGCTACACCTTC. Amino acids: CASLQGIGGYTF.

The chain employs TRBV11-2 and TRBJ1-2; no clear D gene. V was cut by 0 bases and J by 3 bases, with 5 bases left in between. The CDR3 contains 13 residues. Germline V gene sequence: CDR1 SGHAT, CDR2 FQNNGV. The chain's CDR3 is CASSLEQDYGYTF. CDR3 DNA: TGTGCCAGCAGCTTAGAGCAGGACTATGGCTACACCTTC.

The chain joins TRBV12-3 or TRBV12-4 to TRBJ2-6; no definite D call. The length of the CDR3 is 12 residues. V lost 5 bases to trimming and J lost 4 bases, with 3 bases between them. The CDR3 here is CASSTGANVLTF. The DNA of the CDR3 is TGTGCCAGCAGTACAGGGGCCAACGTCCTGACTTTC.

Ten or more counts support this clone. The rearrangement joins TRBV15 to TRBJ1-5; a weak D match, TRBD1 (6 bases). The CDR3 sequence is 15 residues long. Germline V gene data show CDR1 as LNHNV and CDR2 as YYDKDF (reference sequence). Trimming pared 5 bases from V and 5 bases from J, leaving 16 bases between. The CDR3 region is CATSGNLGAHQPQHF. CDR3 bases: TGTGCCACCAGCGGAAATTTGGGGGCCCATCAGCCCCAGCATTTT.

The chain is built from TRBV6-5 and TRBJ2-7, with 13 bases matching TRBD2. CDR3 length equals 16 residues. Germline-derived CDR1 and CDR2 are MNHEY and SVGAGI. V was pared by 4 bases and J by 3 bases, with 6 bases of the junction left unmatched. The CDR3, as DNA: TGTGCCAGCAGTTCCCTGACTAGCGGGGGGTTCTACGAGCAGTACTTC. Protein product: CASSSLTSGGFYEQYF.

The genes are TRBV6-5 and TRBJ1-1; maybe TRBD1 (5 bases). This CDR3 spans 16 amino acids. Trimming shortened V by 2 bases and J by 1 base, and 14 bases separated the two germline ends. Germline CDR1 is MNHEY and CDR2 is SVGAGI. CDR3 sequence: CASSYTAGRGNTEAFF. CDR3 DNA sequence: TGTGCCAGCAGTTACACGGCAGGGCGGGGGAACACTGAAGCTTTCTTT.